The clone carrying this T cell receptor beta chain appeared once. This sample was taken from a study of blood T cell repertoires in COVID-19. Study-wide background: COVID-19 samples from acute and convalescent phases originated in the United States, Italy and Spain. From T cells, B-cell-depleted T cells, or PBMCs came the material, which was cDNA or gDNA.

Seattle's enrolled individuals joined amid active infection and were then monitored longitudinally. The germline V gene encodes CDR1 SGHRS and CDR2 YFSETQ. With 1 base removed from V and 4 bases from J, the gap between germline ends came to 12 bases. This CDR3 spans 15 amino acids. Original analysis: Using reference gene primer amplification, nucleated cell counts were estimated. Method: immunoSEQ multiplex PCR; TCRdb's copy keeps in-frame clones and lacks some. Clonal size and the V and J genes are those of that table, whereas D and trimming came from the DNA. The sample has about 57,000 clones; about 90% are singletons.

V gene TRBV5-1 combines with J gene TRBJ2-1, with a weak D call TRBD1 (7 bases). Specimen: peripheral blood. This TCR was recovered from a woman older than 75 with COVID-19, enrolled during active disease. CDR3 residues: CASSLIPGGYNEQFF. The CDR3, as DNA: TGCGCCAGCAGCTTGATCCCAGGGGGGTACAATGAGCAGTTCTTC. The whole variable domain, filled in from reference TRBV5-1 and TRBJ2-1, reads KAGVTQTPRYLIKTRGQQVTLSCSPISGHRSVSWYQQTPGQGLQFLFEYFSETQRNKGNFPGRFSGRQFSNSRSEMNVSTLELGDSALYLCASSLIPGGYNEQFFGPGTRLTVL.